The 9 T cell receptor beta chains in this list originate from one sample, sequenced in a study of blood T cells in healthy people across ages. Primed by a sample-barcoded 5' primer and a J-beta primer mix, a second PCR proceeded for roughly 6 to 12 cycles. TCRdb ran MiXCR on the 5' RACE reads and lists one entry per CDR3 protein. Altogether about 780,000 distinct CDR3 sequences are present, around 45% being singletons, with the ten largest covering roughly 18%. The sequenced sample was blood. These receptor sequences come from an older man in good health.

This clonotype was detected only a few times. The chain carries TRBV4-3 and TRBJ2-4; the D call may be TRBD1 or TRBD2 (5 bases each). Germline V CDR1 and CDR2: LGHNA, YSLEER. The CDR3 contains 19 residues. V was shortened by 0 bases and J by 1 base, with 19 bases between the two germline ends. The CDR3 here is CASSQDLGAGLLAKNIQYF. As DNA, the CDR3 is TGCGCCAGCAGCCAAGATCTCGGGGCAGGGCTATTGGCCAAAAACATTCAGTACTTC.

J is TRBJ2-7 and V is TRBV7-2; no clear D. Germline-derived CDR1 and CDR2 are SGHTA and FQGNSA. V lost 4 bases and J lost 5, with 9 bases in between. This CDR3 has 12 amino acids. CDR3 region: CASSSGGHEQYF. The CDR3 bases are TGTGCCAGCAGCTCAGGCGGCCACGAGCAGTACTTC.

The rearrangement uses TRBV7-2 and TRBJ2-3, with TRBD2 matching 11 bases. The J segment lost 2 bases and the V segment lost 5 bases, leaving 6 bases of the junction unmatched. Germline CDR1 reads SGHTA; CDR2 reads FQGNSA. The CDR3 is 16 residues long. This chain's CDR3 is CASSPTSGAYTDTQYF. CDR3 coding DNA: TGTGCCAGCAGCCCGACTAGCGGGGCTTACACAGATACGCAGTATTTT.

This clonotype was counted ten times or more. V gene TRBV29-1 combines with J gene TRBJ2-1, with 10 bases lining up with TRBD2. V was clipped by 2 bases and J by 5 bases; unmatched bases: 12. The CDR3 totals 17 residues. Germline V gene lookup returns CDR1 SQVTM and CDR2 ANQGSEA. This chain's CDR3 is CSVEYALAGALDNEQFF. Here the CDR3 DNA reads TGCAGCGTTGAATACGCTCTAGCGGGAGCTCTGGACAATGAGCAGTTCTTC.

The chain's CDR3 is CASTRDSLKETQYF. CDR3 bases: TGTGCCAGCACTCGGGACAGCTTAAAAGAGACCCAGTACTTC. This chain links TRBV6-2 or TRBV6-3 with TRBJ2-5; 7 bases map to TRBD1. CDR1 and CDR2 from the germline V gene are MNHEY and SVGEGT. The CDR3 has 14 amino acids. Unmatched junction bases numbered 8, after V lost 7 bases and J lost 3 bases.

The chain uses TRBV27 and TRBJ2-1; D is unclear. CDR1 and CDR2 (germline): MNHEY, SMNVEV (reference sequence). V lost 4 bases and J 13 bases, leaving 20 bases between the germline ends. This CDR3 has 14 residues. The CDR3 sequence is CASSSLSSERLQFF. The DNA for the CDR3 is TGTGCCAGCAGTTCCCTTAGTAGTGAAAGATTACAGTTCTTC.

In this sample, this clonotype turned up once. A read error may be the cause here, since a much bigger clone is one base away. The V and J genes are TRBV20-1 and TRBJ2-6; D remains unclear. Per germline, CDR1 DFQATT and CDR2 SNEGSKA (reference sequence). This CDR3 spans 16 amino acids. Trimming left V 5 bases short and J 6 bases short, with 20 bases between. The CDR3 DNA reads TGCAGTGCTGACCCCCGATCGGTGGCAGAGGCCAACGTCCTGACTTTC. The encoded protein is CSADPRSVAEANVLTF.

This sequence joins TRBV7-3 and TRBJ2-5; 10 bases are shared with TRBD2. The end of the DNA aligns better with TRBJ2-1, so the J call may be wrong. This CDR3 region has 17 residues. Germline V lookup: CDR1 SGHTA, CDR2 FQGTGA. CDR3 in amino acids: CASSLGSRTSGQETQFF. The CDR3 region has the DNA TGTGCCAGCAGCTTAGGGTCCCGGACTAGCGGCCAAGAGACCCAGTTCTTC.

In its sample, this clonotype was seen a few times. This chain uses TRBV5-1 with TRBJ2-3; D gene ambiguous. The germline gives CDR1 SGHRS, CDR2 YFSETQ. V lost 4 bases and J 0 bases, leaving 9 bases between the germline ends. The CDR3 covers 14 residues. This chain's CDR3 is CASSAASSTDTQYF. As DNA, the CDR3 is TGCGCCAGCAGCGCAGCCTCTAGCACAGATACGCAGTATTTT.